The T cell receptor beta chain under discussion was sequenced for a study of T cells in Graves' hyperthyroidism and ophthalmopathy. TCR beta CDR3 sequences were amplified from RNA transcripts. First-round RT-PCR of the TCR CDR3 relied on the HTBI primer set. TCRdb called the multiplex PCR reads again in MiXCR, with one record for every CDR3 protein. The data contain a few hundred thousand distinct CDR3 sequences, 16% of them singletons. Trimming pared 5 bases from V and 4 bases from J, leaving 14 bases between. The CDR3 length is 14 residues. Germline CDR1 reads SGHVS; CDR2 reads FNYEAQ. This TCR was sampled from a woman in her 40s with Graves' ophthalmopathy. Sequenced sample: blood. The V call is TRBV7-6, the J call TRBJ1-1; possibly TRBD1 for D (5 bases). The CDR3 sequence: CASSPGGGLTEAFF. Written as DNA, the CDR3 is TGTGCCAGCAGCCCCGGGGGGGGTCTCACTGAAGCTTTCTTT.